This T cell receptor beta chain was obtained from a study of blood T cell repertoires in COVID-19. Study context: Samples of COVID-19 (acute and convalescent) were obtained from the United States, Italy and Spain. From T cells, B-cell-depleted T cells, or PBMCs came the material, which was cDNA or gDNA.

Points on this clone: Other DNA sequences from this sample encode an identical CDR3 as well.

CDR1 is SGHTA, CDR2 FQGNSA, per germline. The CDR3 runs 15 residues. After removal of 5 bases from V and 3 bases from J, the junction contained 4 bases not matched to a gene. Measured with immunoSEQ multiplex PCR; TCRdb has only the in-frame clones, and not every one. Among hundreds of thousands of clones listed, 81% were seen once. Seattle participants joined during active infection and were tracked over time. This chain uses TRBV7-2 with TRBJ1-5, with 10 nucleotides matching TRBD1. This receptor was taken from a woman older than 75 with COVID-19, enrolled during active disease. The sample consisted of peripheral blood. The CDR3 DNA reads TGTGCCAGCAGCCTCGGACAGGGGGACAATCAGCCCCAGCATTTT. It specifies CASSLGQGDNQPQHF.